One sample yielded the 26 T cell receptor beta chains listed below, sequenced in a study of blood T cell repertoires in COVID-19. The data were produced by immunoSEQ multiplex PCR, yet TCRdb's version contains in-frame clones alone and is incomplete. This repertoire shows more than 50,000 clones, 65% to 85% found once; its top ten account for around 43%. Sequencing was performed on peripheral blood. Receptors originate from a man aged 65-85 years with active or convalescent COVID-19.

J is TRBJ1-4 and V is TRBV28; no reliable D call. Trimming stripped 3 bases from V and 0 bases from J, with 8 bases between. Germline lookup yields CDR1 MDHEN and CDR2 SYDVKM. The CDR3 is 15 residues long. CDR3 region: CASSLTGATNEKLFF. CDR3 sequence (DNA): TGTGCCAGCAGTTTGACCGGAGCAACTAATGAAAAACTGTTTTTT.

The chain has TRBV10-3 and TRBJ2-2; tentatively, D is TRBD2 (6 bases). The CDR3 covers 16 residues. The germline V and J ends were trimmed by 10 bases and 3 bases, with 21 bases remaining between them. Germline CDR1 ENHRY, CDR2 SYGVKD. In nucleotides, the CDR3 is TGTGCCACCTCGTTGGGACTCAACTCCGACACCGGGGAGCTGTTTTTT. Translated, it gives CATSLGLNSDTGELFF.

This chain connects TRBV6-1 to TRBJ1-5, with D uncertain. The CDR3 is 15 residues long. From germline, CDR1 is MNHNS and CDR2 SASEGT. Trimming took off 3 bases at V and 3 bases at J, with 12 bases between the two ends. The DNA for the CDR3 is TGTGCCAGCAGTGATGACGGAGTCTTCAATCAGCCCCAGCATTTT. Its protein product is CASSDDGVFNQPQHF.

The chain is built from TRBV3-1 (or the pseudogene TRBV3-2) and TRBJ1-5; D not resolved. The CDR3 length is 12 residues. Trimming took 5 bases from V and 7 from J, leaving 9 bases between them. Germline-derived CDR1 and CDR2 are LGHDT and YNNKEL (reference sequence). The CDR3 bases are TGTGCCAGCAGCTCATTGTCCCAGCCCCAGCATTTT. Translated, it gives CASSSLSQPQHF.

The chain links TRBV5-5 to TRBJ2-1, with 7 bases that match TRBD2. CDR3 length equals 15 residues. The germline V gene encodes CDR1 SGHKS and CDR2 YYEKEE (reference sequence). With V trimmed by 4 bases and J by 14 bases, 18 bases remained unmatched. The CDR3 bases are TGTGCCAGCAGCCCCGGGACTACGTCCCCCCCCCACAAGTTCTTC. Its translation: CASSPGTTSPPHKFF.

The J gene is TRBJ2-5, the V gene TRBV6-2 or TRBV6-3; 8 bases align to TRBD1. Germline V gene sequence: CDR1 MNHEY, CDR2 SVGEGT. With V trimmed by 6 bases and J by 7 bases, 7 bases remained unmatched. The CDR3 spans 13 residues. The CDR3 sequence: CASSPDRVRTQYF. The DNA of the CDR3 is TGTGCCAGCAGCCCGGACAGGGTCAGGACCCAGTACTTC.

The chain recombines TRBV6-5 with TRBJ1-6, with 9 bases identical to TRBD1. V trimming: 6 bases; J trimming: 8 bases; junction bases outside the gene matches: 5. In germline, CDR1 is MNHEY, CDR2 SVGAGI. This CDR3 spans 14 amino acids. The CDR3 loop is CASREGQGDSPLHF. The CDR3, as DNA: TGTGCCAGCAGAGAGGGACAGGGTGATTCACCCCTCCACTTT.

CDR3 protein: CASSWDRGSEKLFF. The CDR3 DNA sequence: TGTGCCAGCAGCTGGGACAGGGGAAGTGAAAAACTGTTTTTT. V gene TRBV4-2 combines with J gene TRBJ1-4; 10 bases are a match to TRBD1. Germline-derived CDR1 and CDR2 are LGHNA and YNFKEQ. After removal of 5 bases from V and 7 bases from J, the junction contained 4 bases not matched to a gene. The CDR3 sequence is 14 residues long.

This clone was counted once. V gene TRBV2 combines with J gene TRBJ2-7; D remains unclear. The CDR3 has 13 amino acids. V dropped 11 bases and J dropped 0 bases, with 14 bases sitting between them. CDR1 is SNHLY, CDR2 FYNNEI, per germline. This CDR3 reads CAASGDNSYEQYF. Written as DNA, the CDR3 is TGTGCCGCCAGTGGCGACAACTCCTACGAGCAGTACTTC.

V is TRBV7-6 and J is TRBJ2-2; no firm D call. Germline CDR1 SGHVS, CDR2 FNYEAQ. V was pared by 0 bases and J by 0 bases, with 8 bases between. The CDR3 is made up of 16 amino acids. For the CDR3, the DNA is TGTGCCAGCAGCTTAGCCGGTACTACGAACACCGGGGAGCTGTTTTTT. Translation: CASSLAGTTNTGELFF.

This clone appeared once. The V gene is TRBV6-5, the J gene TRBJ1-2; no firm D call. Per the germline V gene, CDR1 is MNHEY and CDR2 is SVGAGI. Trimming removed 5 bases from V and 7 bases from J, with 17 bases in between. The CDR3 contains 14 residues. The CDR3 loop is CASSTLGGSRGYTF. CDR3 DNA sequence: TGTGCCAGCAGTACCTTAGGAGGGAGCCGTGGCTACACCTTC.

This clone was picked up a small number of times. The rearrangement uses TRBV6-1 and TRBJ1-2; the D gene is possibly TRBD1 (6 bases). Germline V CDR1 and CDR2: MNHNS, SASEGT. The CDR3 covers 16 residues. V was trimmed by 4 bases and J by 5 bases, leaving 20 bases between them. The chain's CDR3 is CASSARGGDRLYGYTF. For the CDR3, the DNA is TGTGCCAGCAGTGCCAGGGGAGGGGATAGGCTATATGGCTACACCTTC.

The chain couples TRBV12-3 or TRBV12-4 to TRBJ2-5; TRBD2 is a possible D gene (6 bases). The CDR3 totals 13 residues. Trimming cost V 7 bases and J 9 bases, with 18 bases left between them. The CDR3 here is CASNRDSQSAQYF. The CDR3 region has the DNA TGTGCCAGCAATCGGGACTCACAATCGGCCCAGTACTTC.

The chain combines TRBV11-2 with TRBJ2-7; 8 bases are a match to TRBD1. Trimming cost V 5 bases and J 0 bases; bases outside gene matches: 3. Germline V gives CDR1 SGHAT, CDR2 FQNNGV. This CDR3 comprises 14 residues. The CDR3 sequence is CASSLDRGSYEQYF. CDR3 nucleotide sequence: TGTGCCAGCAGCCTCGACAGGGGCTCCTACGAGCAGTACTTC.

This clone was counted once. The genes are TRBV7-7 and TRBJ2-1; D might be TRBD2 (6 bases). Germline CDR1 is SSHAT and CDR2 is FNYEAQ (reference sequence). This CDR3 contains 14 residues. Trimming stripped 5 bases from V and 7 bases from J, with 15 bases between. The CDR3 coding sequence is TGTGCCAGCAGCCGCCAGACGGGGGTGAATGAGCAGTTCTTC. Amino acid sequence: CASSRQTGVNEQFF.

This clone came up once. The chain links TRBV7-3 to TRBJ2-1, with 13 bases fitting TRBD2. The CDR3 runs to 17 residues. Germline CDR1 and CDR2: SGHTA and FQGTGA. The V gene end was trimmed by 5 bases and the J gene end by 10 bases; junction bases not matched to a gene: 14. The CDR3 spells CASSRPGTSGAGGEQFF. CDR3 in DNA: TGTGCCAGCAGCCGCCCCGGGACTAGCGGGGCCGGAGGGGAGCAGTTCTTC.

This chain links TRBV12-3 or TRBV12-4 with TRBJ1-1; D not certain. Between the trimmed V and J ends, which lost 1 base and 7 bases, there was a span of 4 bases. This CDR3 region has 11 residues. The CDR3 bases are TGTGCCAGCAGTTTAGTGAGTGAAGCTTTCTTT. Translation gives CASSLVSEAFF.

The sample holds one count of this clone. The genes are TRBV7-2 and TRBJ1-5; no reliable D call. Germline V lookup: CDR1 SGHTA, CDR2 FQGNSA. V was cut by 1 base and J by 3 bases, with 7 bases left in between. The CDR3 extends over 14 amino acids. CDR3 amino acids: CASSLDFDNQPQHF. The CDR3 DNA reads TGTGCCAGCAGCTTAGACTTCGACAATCAGCCCCAGCATTTT.

V is TRBV7-2 and J is TRBJ1-2, with TRBD1 matching over 8 bases. The trim removed 5 bases at V and 0 bases at J, leaving 8 bases unmatched. The germline V gene encodes CDR1 SGHTA and CDR2 FQGNSA. The CDR3 loop spans 16 amino acids. This chain's CDR3 is CASSPRQGRANYGYTF. CDR3 coding DNA: TGTGCCAGCAGCCCCCGACAGGGGAGAGCTAACTATGGCTACACCTTC.

This clone was counted ten times or more. V and J are TRBV4-3 and TRBJ2-7, with 13 positions matching TRBD2. The CDR3 has 19 residues. CDR1 LGHNA and CDR2 YSLEER come from the germline V gene. The trim removed 3 bases at V and 6 bases at J, leaving 17 bases unmatched. The CDR3 DNA follows: TGCGCCAGCAGCCAGGATACCTCCCTCAGACTAGCGGGAGGCTGCGAGCAGTACTTC. It encodes CASSQDTSLRLAGGCEQYF.

The chain has TRBV14 and TRBJ1-4, with a possible D match to TRBD1 (5 bases). The V end lost 1 base, the J end lost 4 bases, and 7 bases lay between the germline ends. This CDR3 spans 14 amino acids. Per germline, CDR1 SGHDN and CDR2 FVKESK. CDR3 region: CASSQAGINEKLFF. The DNA of the CDR3 is TGTGCCAGCAGCCAAGCAGGGATTAATGAAAAACTGTTTTTT.

The count of this clone is one. The chain joins TRBV30 to TRBJ1-5; D unclear. Germline CDR1 reads GTSNPN; CDR2 reads SVGIG (reference sequence). V lost 3 bases to trimming and J lost 1 base, with 7 bases between them. This CDR3 contains 13 residues. The CDR3 DNA sequence: TGTGCCTGGAGATCTGTAAGCAATCAGCCCCAGCATTTT. It is translated as CAWRSVSNQPQHF.

The chain is built from TRBV19 and TRBJ1-1; D call uncertain. This CDR3 comprises 14 residues. The germline V gene encodes CDR1 LNHDA and CDR2 SQIVND (reference sequence). V was trimmed by 7 bases and J by 0 bases, leaving 12 bases between them. The CDR3 DNA is TGTGCCAGTACCAAGAGGCAGTTGAACACTGAAGCTTTCTTT. It codes for CASTKRQLNTEAFF.

The CDR3 nucleotides read TGTGCCAGCAGCTTAGCCCTAGCGGGGGGCACAGATACGCAGTATTTT. Translated, it gives CASSLALAGGTDTQYF. This rearrangement joins TRBV7-9 to TRBJ2-3; TRBD2 agrees at 10 bases. V lost 0 bases to trimming and J lost 1 base; unmatched junction nucleotides: 1. Germline assignment: CDR1 SEHNR and CDR2 FQNEAQ (reference sequence). This CDR3 spans 16 amino acids. Complete variable domain (other parts from reference TRBV7-9 and TRBJ2-3): DTGVSQNPRHKITKRGQNVTFRCDPISEHNRLYWYRQTLGQGPEFLTYFQNEAQLEKSRLLSDRFSAERPKGSFSTLEIQRTEQGDSAMYLCASSLALAGGTDTQYFGPGTRLTVL.

The chain links TRBV6-5 to TRBJ1-5; 7 nucleotides agree with TRBD1. This CDR3 is built from 15 residues. In germline, CDR1 is MNHEY, CDR2 SVGAGI. The J segment lost 5 bases and the V segment lost 6 bases, leaving 10 bases of the junction unmatched. The CDR3 DNA reads TGTGCCAGCAGCCCCACAGGGGAAGTTTATCAGCCCCAGCATTTT. Residues: CASSPTGEVYQPQHF.

The CDR3 nucleotides read TGTGCCAGCAGCTCGACAGGAGACCAATACAATGAGCAGTTCTTC. It codes for CASSSTGDQYNEQFF. The chain is built from TRBV5-5 and TRBJ2-1; weak D call: TRBD1 (6 bases). CDR3 length equals 15 residues. Between the trimmed V and J ends, which lost 3 bases and 4 bases, there was a span of 14 bases. Looked up from germline, CDR1 is SGHKS and CDR2 is YYEKEE (reference sequence).